Sequencing of this TCR beta chain was carried out in a study of spatial heterogeneity in lung cancer. Study-level findings and limits: Tumors with more nonsynonymous mutations had more expanded intratumoral alpha and beta TCRs.

The germline V gene encodes CDR1 MNHEY and CDR2 SVGEGT. The V end lost 8 bases, the J end lost 2 bases, and 13 bases lay between the germline ends. The CDR3 extends over 14 amino acids. This clonotype is judged medium-sized (0.01 to 0.1%). Its antigen is as yet unknown. This sample's time point: sample taken at primary tumor resection. TCRdb re-called the 5' RACE reads with MiXCR, one entry per CDR3 protein. The sample includes 2,500 to 3,000 distinct CDR3 sequences, about 7.4% of them seen just once. The sequence came from a female donor with early-stage non-small cell lung cancer. Sequencing used lung tumor tissue, obtained at surgery. The chain combines TRBV6-2 or TRBV6-3 with TRBJ2-4; D may be TRBD1 or TRBD2 (5 bases each). The CDR3, as DNA: TGTGCCAGCGGGCAGGGAGTGCCCAAAAACATTCAGTACTTC. Its protein is CASGQGVPKNIQYF.